This is a list of T cell receptor beta chains from one sample in a study of T cells in Graves' hyperthyroidism and ophthalmopathy. A single record per CDR3 protein comes from TCRdb applying MiXCR to the multiplex PCR reads. The top ten clones hold approximately 13% of a sample with about 410,000 distinct CDR3 sequences, about 15% of them seen once. What was sequenced was blood. These receptors came from a man younger than 35 with Graves' ophthalmopathy. Both conserved end residues are part of each CDR3.

j_gene,v_gene,CDR3aa
TRBJ2-7,TRBV3-1,CASSQGGGTGAEQYF
TRBJ2-1,TRBV18,CASAPGTGAYNEQFF
TRBJ1-2,TRBV30,CAWSGDPGGYTF
TRBJ1-6,TRBV27,CASTQSRGQRSPLHF
TRBJ2-7,TRBV30,CAWSVDGGEYEQYF
TRBJ2-5,TRBV7-8,CASSLWAVRGVETQYF
TRBJ2-3,TRBV5-1,CASSAGRTSATPDTQYF
TRBJ2-5,TRBV20-1,CSGQARPAETQYF
TRBJ2-6,TRBV10-3,CAISTGVSGANVLTF
TRBJ2-7,TRBV19,CASSEETSGLSYEQYF
TRBJ1-1,TRBV10-3,CAIRGQGTNTEAFF
TRBJ2-2,TRBV20-1,CSAAGLELGTGELFF